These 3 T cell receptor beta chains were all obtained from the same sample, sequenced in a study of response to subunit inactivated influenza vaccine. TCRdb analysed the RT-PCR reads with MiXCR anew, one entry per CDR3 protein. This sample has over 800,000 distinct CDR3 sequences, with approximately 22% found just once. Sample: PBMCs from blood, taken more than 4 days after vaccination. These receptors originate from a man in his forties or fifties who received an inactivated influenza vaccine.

CDR3 sequence (DNA): TGTGCCAGCAGTCCGACGGACAGTGCCACTGAAGCTTTCTTT. Translation gives CASSPTDSATEAFF. The J gene is TRBJ1-1, the V gene TRBV7-9; tentative D call: TRBD1 (6 bases). The V gene lost 6 bases and the J gene lost 4 bases, with 15 bases spanning the gap. This CDR3 has 14 amino acids. Germline lookup yields CDR1 SEHNR and CDR2 FQNEAQ (reference sequence).

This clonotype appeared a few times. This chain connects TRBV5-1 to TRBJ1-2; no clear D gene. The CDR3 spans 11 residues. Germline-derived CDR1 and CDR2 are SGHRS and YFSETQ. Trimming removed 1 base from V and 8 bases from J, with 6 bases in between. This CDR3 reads CASSLKGGYTF. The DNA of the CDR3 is TGCGCCAGCAGCTTGAAGGGAGGCTACACCTTC.

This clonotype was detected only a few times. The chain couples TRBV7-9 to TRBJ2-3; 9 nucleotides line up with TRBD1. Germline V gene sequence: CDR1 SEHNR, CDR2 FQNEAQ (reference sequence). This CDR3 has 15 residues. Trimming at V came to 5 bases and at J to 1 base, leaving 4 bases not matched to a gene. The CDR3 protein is CASSVTGGGTDTQYF. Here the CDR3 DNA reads TGTGCCAGCAGCGTGACAGGGGGGGGCACAGATACGCAGTATTTT.